This record covers a single T cell receptor (beta chain). Its antigen is unknown. PCR amplification relied on 60 Vbeta primers (plus 13 Jbeta primers). The assay was immunoSEQ multiplex PCR, and TCRdb's table has in-frame clones only and misses some. The data show 110,000 or so clones, about three quarters seen once. The record originates from a study of cytomegalovirus exposure and HLA in healthy donors. Broader study findings: In a later analysis, compared with equally common non-associated chains, HLA-associated beta chains were more expanded.

CDR3 length: 15 amino acids. The V gene lost 3 bases and the J gene lost 6 bases, with 18 bases spanning the gap. In germline, CDR1 is MGHDK, CDR2 SYGVNS. Input material: PBMCs. The chain couples TRBV25-1 to TRBJ2-7, with a possible D match to TRBD2 (5 bases). The TCR comes from a woman aged 40 to 49 in good health and CMV-seropositive. The CDR3 loop reads CASSDGRTAIGEQYF. The CDR3 coding sequence is TGTGCCAGCAGTGATGGCCGGACTGCAATCGGCGAGCAGTACTTC.